This TCR beta chain was sequenced for a study of monozygotic twins with cystic fibrosis. Concerning this clone itself: Its antigen remains unidentified.

This table comes from immunoSEQ multiplex PCR, and its TCRdb copy is limited to in-frame clones, with some not included. Here the sample spans approximately 25,000 clones, around 93% being singletons. Per the germline V gene, CDR1 is GTSNPN and CDR2 is SVGIG (reference sequence). CDR3 length: 13 residues. Trimming shortened V by 5 bases and J by 0 bases, and 5 bases separated the two germline ends. The study's findings and limits: In this small cohort, shared CDR3 numbers showed no association with age, concordance or disease severity. Monozygotic CF twins shared more identical nucleotide clonotypes than unrelated patients.

The clonotype originates from a girl aged 2-10 years with cystic fibrosis. The chain combines TRBV30 with TRBJ2-6; D is undetermined. The sequencing sample was made of blood. This CDR3 reads CAWGNSGANVLTF. The CDR3 nucleotides read TGTGCCTGGGGGAACTCTGGGGCCAACGTCCTGACTTTC.